The 3 T cell receptor beta chains given below trace back to one sample, sequenced in a study of identifying expanded T cells in peripheral blood (dated by TCRdb to the late 2010s). The library was generated by the immunoSEQ multiplex PCR assay. Imported from immuneACCESS, the table was reduced by TCRdb to in-frame sequences with V and J called. These copies leave out some clones; in studies compared against another copy, an unresolved V gene accounts for under half, and the cause of the remainder is not known. The sample has around 100,000 clones on record, 80% to 90% of them singletons. The top ten hold 4.5% to 6.5% of the sample. The sequenced material came from blood. The receptors shown here come from a person aged 18 to 75 in good health.

The chain joins TRBV7-3 to TRBJ1-2, with D maybe TRBD1 (5 bases). Germline V gene lookup returns CDR1 SGHTA and CDR2 FQGTGA. V lost 5 bases, J lost 1 base, and 8 bases lay in between. The CDR3 is made up of 13 amino acids. The CDR3 loop is CASSLDSNYGYTF. CDR3 sequence (DNA): TGTGCCAGCAGCCTCGACAGTAACTATGGCTACACCTTC.

A single count supports this clone. The chain uses TRBV11-2 and TRBJ2-7, with D hard to call. The V gene lost 0 bases and the J gene lost 0 bases, with 3 bases spanning the gap. CDR1 SGHAT and CDR2 FQNNGV come from the germline V gene. The CDR3 contains 13 residues. CDR3: CASSLEVSYEQYF. CDR3 sequence (DNA): TGTGCCAGCAGCTTAGAAGTCTCCTACGAGCAGTACTTC. Drawing the rest from reference TRBV11-2 and TRBJ2-7, the complete variable domain is EAGVAQSPRYKIIEKRQSVAFWCNPISGHATLYWYQQILGQGPKLLIQFQNNGVVDDSQLPKDRFSAERLKGVDSTLKIQPAKLEDSAVYLCASSLEVSYEQYFGPGTRLTVT.

This clone has just a few counts. The genes are TRBV7-2 and TRBJ2-1, with 9 bases matching TRBD2. V lost 2 bases to trimming and J lost 5 bases; unmatched junction nucleotides: 4. Germline loops: CDR1 SGHTA, CDR2 FQGNSA. CDR3 length: 15 residues. CDR3 residues: CASSLRGGAHNEQFF. In nucleotides, the CDR3 is TGTGCCAGCAGCTTACGCGGGGGGGCCCACAATGAGCAGTTCTTC.